These 25 T cell receptor beta chains share one sample of origin, sequenced in a study of T cell changes during pregnancy in multiple sclerosis. Measured with immunoSEQ multiplex PCR; TCRdb has only the in-frame clones, and not every one. The sample contains fewer than 90,000 clones, 94% of which appear only once. Specimen: peripheral blood, collected after pregnancy. Every receptor here comes from a female donor in good health, enrolled as a control in a pregnancy study.

V gene TRBV5-1 combines with J gene TRBJ2-7; 8 bases fit TRBD1. Looked up from germline, CDR1 is SGHRS and CDR2 is YFSETQ. V lost 4 bases, J lost 0 bases, and 9 bases stayed unmatched. The CDR3 consists of 16 residues. DNA of the CDR3: TGCGCCAGCAGCACCTCGGGACAGGCCTCCTCCTACGAGCAGTACTTC. This encodes CASSTSGQASSYEQYF.

The V and J genes are TRBV6-6 and TRBJ2-5; 9 bases map to TRBD1. The CDR3 contains 14 residues. CDR1 and CDR2 (germline): MNHNY, SVGAGI (reference sequence). Germline trimming cut 6 bases from V and 5 bases from J; bases unmatched to any gene: 7. The CDR3 protein is CASSLATGGETQYF. CDR3 coding DNA: TGTGCCAGCAGCCTCGCGACAGGGGGGGAGACCCAGTACTTC.

J is TRBJ1-1 and V is TRBV18, with D perhaps TRBD1 (5 bases). Trimming stripped 3 bases from V and 8 bases from J, with 16 bases between. Germline values: CDR1 KGHSH, CDR2 LQKENI. The CDR3 is 14 amino acids. The CDR3 DNA follows: TGTGCCAGCTCACCTAGGGGTCAACACCCCGAAGCTTTCTTT. As protein: CASSPRGQHPEAFF.

The gene calls are TRBV7-9 and TRBJ2-1, with TRBD2 identical over 14 bases. The CDR3 length is 19 residues. Germline assignment: CDR1 SEHNR and CDR2 FQNEAQ (reference sequence). V shed 0 bases, J shed 1 base, and the junction held 5 bases outside the gene matches. The CDR3 DNA reads TGTGCCAGCAGCTTAGCCGGGACTAGCGGGAGAGGGTCCTACAATGAGCAGTTCTTC. Its translation is CASSLAGTSGRGSYNEQFF.

V is TRBV7-2 and J is TRBJ2-3; 10 nucleotides line up with TRBD2. V gave up 6 bases and J gave up 14 bases; unmatched junction bases: 14. The CDR3 sequence is 14 residues long. Germline lookup yields CDR1 SGHTA and CDR2 FQGNSA. The CDR3, as DNA: TGTGCCAGCAGAACCGGGACTAGCGAACCCTTAAGGTATTTT. Translation: CASRTGTSEPLRYF.

The chain has TRBV5-1 and TRBJ2-5; D gene ambiguous. This CDR3 contains 14 residues. Germline V gene lookup returns CDR1 SGHRS and CDR2 YFSETQ. V lost 1 base, J lost 2 bases, and 9 bases lay in between. Here the CDR3 DNA reads TGCGCCAGCAGCTTGATGGCTAGTCAAGAGACCCAGTACTTC. It translates to CASSLMASQETQYF.

This rearrangement joins TRBV4-2 to TRBJ2-1; D remains ambiguous. Between the trimmed V and J ends, which lost 4 bases and 6 bases, there was a span of 16 bases. Germline-derived CDR1 and CDR2 are LGHNA and YNFKEQ. CDR3 size: 15 residues. CDR3 nucleotide sequence: TGTGCCAGCAGCCGAGAACCGAACACGGGCAATGAGCAGTTCTTC. Protein product: CASSREPNTGNEQFF.

V and J are TRBV10-3 and TRBJ2-7; the match to TRBD2 covers 8 bases. CDR1 ENHRY and CDR2 SYGVKD come from the germline V gene. V was clipped by 5 bases and J by 1 base; unmatched bases: 4. There are 14 residues in the CDR3. The CDR3 reads CAISPQRGSYEQYF. As DNA, the CDR3 is TGTGCCATCAGTCCCCAGCGGGGGTCCTACGAGCAGTACTTC.

This clone was counted a single time. The chain employs TRBV7-9 and TRBJ1-4; maybe TRBD1 (5 bases). Trimming shortened V by 2 bases and J by 8 bases, and 15 bases separated the two germline ends. The V gene's germline CDR1 is SEHNR and CDR2 FQNEAQ (reference sequence). The CDR3 has 15 residues. The CDR3 nucleotides read TGTGCCAGCAGCTTACTTCGGCAGGGCCGAGAAAAACTGTTTTTT. It codes for CASSLLRQGREKLFF.

The chain employs TRBV15 and TRBJ1-5, with D tentatively TRBD1 (5 bases). Per the germline V gene, CDR1 is LNHNV and CDR2 is YYDKDF (reference sequence). This CDR3 has 16 amino acids. Trimming took 0 bases from V and 5 from J, leaving 14 bases between them. CDR3 loop: CATSRDGAREDQPQHF. DNA of the CDR3: TGTGCCACCAGCAGAGATGGGGCCAGGGAAGATCAGCCCCAGCATTTT.

As DNA, the CDR3 is TGCGCCAGCAGCCGAAATGTGGAGAAAGAGACCCAGTACTTC. Its translation: CASSRNVEKETQYF. The V gene is TRBV4-1, the J gene TRBJ2-5, with unresolved D. This CDR3 is built from 14 residues. Germline CDR1 MGHRA, CDR2 YSYEKL. V lost 4 bases and J lost 3, with 12 bases in between.

The chain recombines TRBV5-1 with TRBJ2-1; tentatively, D is TRBD1 (5 bases). The length of the CDR3 is 16 residues. V gave up 4 bases and J gave up 7 bases, with 21 bases separating them. Germline V gene sequence: CDR1 SGHRS, CDR2 YFSETQ. The CDR3 DNA sequence: TGCGCCAGCAGCCTTGCTTCTTTGGCAGGGATGAATGAGCAGTTCTTC. Translated: CASSLASLAGMNEQFF. Full variable domain (remainder filled in from reference TRBV5-1 and TRBJ2-1): KAGVTQTPRYLIKTRGQQVTLSCSPISGHRSVSWYQQTPGQGLQFLFEYFSETQRNKGNFPGRFSGRQFSNSRSEMNVSTLELGDSALYLCASSLASLAGMNEQFFGPGTRLTVL.

This clone was seen only once. The chain is built from TRBV27 and TRBJ1-1, with TRBD1 as a possible D gene (5 bases). The CDR3 covers 14 residues. V lost 2 bases and J 7 bases, leaving 14 bases between the germline ends. From germline, CDR1 is MNHEY and CDR2 SMNVEV (reference sequence). The CDR3, as DNA: TGTGCCAGCAGTTTAGGAGGGACCAATCTTGAAGCTTTCTTT. It is translated as CASSLGGTNLEAFF.

This clone was observed once. The rearrangement links TRBV5-4 to TRBJ1-1; D is possibly TRBD1 (6 bases). The CDR3 sequence is 13 residues long. Trimming removed 1 base from V and 6 bases from J, with 10 bases in between. Germline CDR1 is SGHNT and CDR2 is YYREEE (reference sequence). As DNA, the CDR3 is TGTGCCAGCAGCTTGACAGGGAAGGCTGAAGCTTTCTTT. Its protein product is CASSLTGKAEAFF.

The gene calls are TRBV7-2 and TRBJ2-7, with 8 nucleotides matching TRBD2. The CDR3 spans 15 residues. Germline V lookup: CDR1 SGHTA, CDR2 FQGNSA. V dropped 2 bases and J dropped 3; count of bases not matched to a gene: 6. This CDR3 is CASSLKRERYYEQYF. The CDR3 DNA sequence: TGTGCCAGCAGCTTAAAGCGGGAGAGGTACTACGAGCAGTACTTC.

The chain joins TRBV7-9 to TRBJ2-2; D possibly corresponds to TRBD1 (6 bases). The germline CDR1 and CDR2 sequences are SEHNR and FQNEAQ (reference sequence). The CDR3 is 15 residues long. V was shortened by 2 bases and J by 1 base, with 8 bases between the two germline ends. The CDR3 protein is CASSLRGGNTGELFF. The CDR3 nucleotides are TGTGCCAGCAGCTTAAGAGGGGGGAACACCGGGGAGCTGTTTTTT.

This clone was detected only once. The V and J genes are TRBV27 and TRBJ2-7; a possible D gene is TRBD1 (5 bases). Deletions cut 0 bases from V and 3 bases from J, with 15 bases between. The V gene's germline CDR1 is MNHEY and CDR2 SMNVEV (reference sequence). The CDR3 runs to 16 residues. The CDR3 DNA follows: TGTGCCAGCAGTTTATCGGTTCTAGAAAGGGGCTACGAGCAGTACTTC. Its translation is CASSLSVLERGYEQYF.

This clone turned up a few times. J is TRBJ1-5 and V is TRBV27, with 7 nucleotides matching TRBD1. The CDR3 spans 15 residues. J was trimmed by 2 bases and V by 6 bases; bases with no gene match: 7. The V gene's germline CDR1 is MNHEY and CDR2 SMNVEV (reference sequence). CDR3 bases: TGTGCCAGCAGCCCAGGGGGTATCGGCAATCAGCCCCAGCATTTT. This sequence encodes CASSPGGIGNQPQHF.

This chain joins TRBV19 and TRBJ1-2; weak D call: TRBD1 (6 bases). The germline gives CDR1 LNHDA, CDR2 SQIVND (reference sequence). The V end lost 3 bases, the J end lost 0 bases, and 14 bases lay between the germline ends. This CDR3 contains 16 residues. CDR3 protein: CASSIPRDKPNYGYTF. The CDR3, as DNA: TGTGCCAGTAGTATTCCCCGGGACAAACCTAACTATGGCTACACCTTC.

On this clone: One junction end does not reproduce the germline sequence, and a read error may be involved. The rearrangement links TRBV7-7 to TRBJ2-5, with TRBD1 matching 8 bases. Germline-derived CDR1 and CDR2 are SSHAT and FNYEAQ (reference sequence). This CDR3 is built from 13 residues. CDR3 sequence reads: CASSGQGLETQYF. Here the CDR3 DNA reads TGTGCTAGCAGCGGACAGGGATTAGAGACCCAGTACTTC.

This chain uses TRBV6-1 with TRBJ2-7; a weak D match, TRBD1 (6 bases). The CDR3 consists of 14 residues. Germline values: CDR1 MNHNS, CDR2 SASEGT. V gave up 4 bases and J gave up 3 bases, with 13 bases separating them. CDR3 bases: TGTGCCAGCAGTGCCCGGGACACTAACTACGAGCAGTACTTC. It translates to CASSARDTNYEQYF.

The rearrangement joins TRBV13 to TRBJ1-4; D is possibly TRBD1 (6 bases). The CDR3 sequence is 14 residues long. With 6 bases removed from V and 6 bases from J, the gap between germline ends came to 14 bases. Per the germline V gene, CDR1 is PRHDT and CDR2 is FYEKMQ (reference sequence). CDR3: CASRIGGEHEKLFF. The CDR3 DNA follows: TGTGCCAGCAGAATAGGGGGGGAGCATGAAAAACTGTTTTTT.

The chain recombines TRBV9 with TRBJ1-2; D uncertain. The ends were cut back, 3 bases at V and 4 bases at J, with 19 bases in the middle. The CDR3 is 16 residues long. Germline assignment: CDR1 SGDLS and CDR2 YYNGEE. CDR3 loop: CASSEKEQPGGYGYTF. In DNA, the CDR3 is TGTGCCAGCAGCGAAAAGGAACAACCGGGAGGCTATGGCTACACCTTC.

CDR3 bases: TGTGCCAGCAGGCTATCAGGATACGAGCAGTACTTC. It yields the protein CASRLSGYEQYF. The V gene is TRBV2, the J gene TRBJ2-7; D not resolved. This CDR3 spans 12 amino acids. The V gene lost 6 bases and the J gene lost 4 bases, with 10 bases spanning the gap. CDR1 and CDR2 from the germline V gene are SNHLY and FYNNEI.

CDR3 nucleotides: TGTGCCAGTAGTATAGGAGTCTACACAGATACGCAGTATTTT. Protein: CASSIGVYTDTQYF. The rearrangement links TRBV19 to TRBJ2-3; D gene unclear. The CDR3 consists of 14 residues. The ends were cut back, 1 base at V and 2 bases at J, with 7 bases in the middle. The germline CDR1 and CDR2 sequences are LNHDA and SQIVND (reference sequence).